The next 2 T cell receptor beta chains were all read from a single sample in a study of response to subunit inactivated influenza vaccine. TCRdb analysed the RT-PCR reads with MiXCR anew, one entry per CDR3 protein. The table has 490,000 or so distinct CDR3 sequences, under 9% seen once. The material was PBMCs from blood, obtained roughly 24 months after vaccination. Source of these receptors: a man between 50 and 75 years old who received an inactivated influenza vaccine.

This clonotype was seen ten or more times. V is TRBV5-1 and J is TRBJ2-1; 7 bases agree with TRBD2. CDR3 length: 15 amino acids. J was trimmed by 5 bases and V by 4 bases; bases with no gene match: 9. Germline CDR1 and CDR2: SGHRS and YFSETQ. CDR3: CASSEAGKENNEQFF. The CDR3 DNA is TGCGCCAGCAGCGAAGCGGGAAAAGAGAACAATGAGCAGTTCTTC.

This clonotype occurred many times. The rearrangement uses TRBV5-1 and TRBJ1-1; D is undetermined. CDR3 length equals 13 residues. Germline lookup yields CDR1 SGHRS and CDR2 YFSETQ. Trimming took off 5 bases at V and 1 base at J, with 9 bases between the two ends. The CDR3 loop reads CASREGSNTEAFF. Here the CDR3 DNA reads TGCGCCAGCAGGGAGGGATCGAACACTGAAGCTTTCTTT.